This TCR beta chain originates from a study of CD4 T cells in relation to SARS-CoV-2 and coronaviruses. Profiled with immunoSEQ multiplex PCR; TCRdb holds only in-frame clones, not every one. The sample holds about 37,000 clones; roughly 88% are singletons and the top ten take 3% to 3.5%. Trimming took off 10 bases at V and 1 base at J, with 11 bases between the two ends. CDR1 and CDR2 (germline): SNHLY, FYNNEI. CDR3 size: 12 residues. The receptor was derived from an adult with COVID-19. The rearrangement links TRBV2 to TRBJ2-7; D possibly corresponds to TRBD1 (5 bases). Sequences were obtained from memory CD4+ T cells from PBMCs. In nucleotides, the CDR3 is TGTGCCACCAGACAGAGTTCCTACGAGCAGTACTTC. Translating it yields CATRQSSYEQYF. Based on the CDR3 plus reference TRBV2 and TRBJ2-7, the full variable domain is EPEVTQTPSHQVTQMGQEVILRCVPISNHLYFYWYRQILGQKVEFLVSFYNNEISEKSEIFDDQFSVERPDGSNFTLKIRSTKLEDSAMYFCATRQSSYEQYFGPGTRLTVT.